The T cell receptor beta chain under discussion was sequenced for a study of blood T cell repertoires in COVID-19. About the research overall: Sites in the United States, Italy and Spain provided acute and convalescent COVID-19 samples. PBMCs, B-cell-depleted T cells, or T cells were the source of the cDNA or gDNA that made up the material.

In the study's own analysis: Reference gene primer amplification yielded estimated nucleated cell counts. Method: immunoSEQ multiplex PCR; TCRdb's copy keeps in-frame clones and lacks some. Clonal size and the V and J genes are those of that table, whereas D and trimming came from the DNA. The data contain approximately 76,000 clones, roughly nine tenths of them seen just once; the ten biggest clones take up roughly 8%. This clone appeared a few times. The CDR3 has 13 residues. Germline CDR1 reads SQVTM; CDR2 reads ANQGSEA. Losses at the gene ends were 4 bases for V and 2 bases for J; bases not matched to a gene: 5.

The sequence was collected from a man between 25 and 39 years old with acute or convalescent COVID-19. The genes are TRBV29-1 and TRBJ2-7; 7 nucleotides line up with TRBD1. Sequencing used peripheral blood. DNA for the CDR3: TGCAGCGTTGTAGGGGGCGCACCCTACGAGCAGTACTTC. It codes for CSVVGGAPYEQYF.